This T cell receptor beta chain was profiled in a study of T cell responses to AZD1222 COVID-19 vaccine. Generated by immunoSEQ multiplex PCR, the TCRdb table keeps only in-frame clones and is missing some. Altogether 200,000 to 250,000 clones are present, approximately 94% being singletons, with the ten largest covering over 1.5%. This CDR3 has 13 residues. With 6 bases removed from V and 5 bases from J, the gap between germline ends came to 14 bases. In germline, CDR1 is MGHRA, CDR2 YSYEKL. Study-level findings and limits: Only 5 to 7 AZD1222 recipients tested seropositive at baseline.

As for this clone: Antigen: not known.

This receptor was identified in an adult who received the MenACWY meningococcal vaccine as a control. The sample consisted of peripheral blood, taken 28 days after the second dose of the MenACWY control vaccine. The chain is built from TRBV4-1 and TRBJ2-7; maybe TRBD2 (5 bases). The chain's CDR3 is CASRDEDGNEQYF. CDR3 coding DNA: TGCGCCAGCAGAGACGAGGACGGGAACGAGCAGTACTTC.